This T cell receptor (beta chain) was sequenced for a study of beta chain features in type 1 diabetes. Study-wide points: It was possible that PCR favored shorter templates, equally so in patients and controls. Among all four CD4+ subsets, Type 1 diabetes patients had TCRB CDR3s that were moderately but significantly shorter.

Germline V gene lookup returns CDR1 SGDLS and CDR2 YYNGEE. J gave up 5 bases and V 4 bases, and 6 bases lay outside the gene matches. The CDR3 consists of 15 residues. Blood was collected once per donor into heparin, averaging about 110 mL. In its sample, this clone was seen a few times. Its cognate antigen is unknown. The authors reverse transcribed all of the isolated RNA, so sequencing captured expressed TCRB transcripts. About 3.4 million reads on average were seen across naive, central memory and regulatory T cell samples. TCRdb keeps only in-frame clones here, not all; method: immunoSEQ multiplex PCR. The data show 300,000 to 350,000 clones, about 15% seen once.

The chain links TRBV9 to TRBJ2-5; TRBD1 matches 12 bases. The sample taken for sequencing was central memory CD4+ T cells from blood. This clonotype was obtained from a man aged 30 to 45 in good health. The DNA of the CDR3 is TGTGCCAGCAGCTCCGGGACAGGGGGCTCCGAGACCCAGTACTTC. This sequence encodes CASSSGTGGSETQYF.